These 18 T cell receptor beta chains were all obtained from the same sample, sequenced in a study of T cells after yellow fever vaccination. TCRdb analysed the 5' RACE reads with MiXCR anew, one entry per CDR3 protein. Here the sample spans under 550,000 distinct CDR3 sequences, 20% to 25% being singletons. The specimen was PBMCs, collected 20 to 25 days after the first yellow fever vaccination. Source of these receptors: a man younger than 35 who received the YFV17D yellow fever vaccine.

This chain joins TRBV6-1 and TRBJ1-5; TRBD1 might be the D (6 bases). From germline, CDR1 is MNHNS and CDR2 SASEGT. Trimming shortened V by 6 bases and J by 3 bases, and 12 bases separated the two germline ends. This CDR3 contains 14 residues. The CDR3 protein is CASSSTGPNQPQHF. DNA of the CDR3: TGTGCCAGCAGCTCGACAGGCCCCAATCAGCCCCAGCATTTT.

This chain connects TRBV7-2 to TRBJ2-5; TRBD2 matches at 8 bases. Trimming removed 4 bases from V and 4 bases from J; junction bases left unmatched: 5. There are 14 residues in the CDR3. Germline V gives CDR1 SGHTA, CDR2 FQGNSA. The CDR3 nucleotides read TGTGCCAGCAGCTCCGGGGGGGGCCTAGAGACCCAGTACTTC. It specifies CASSSGGGLETQYF.

This clonotype was seen a few times. The gene calls are TRBV7-8 and TRBJ2-2, with 10 nucleotides matching TRBD2. The junction had 16 bases not matched to a gene; V was cut back by 6 bases and J by 6 bases. Germline values: CDR1 SGHVS, CDR2 FQNEAQ. There are 18 residues in the CDR3. CDR3: CASSRRASGGTGAGELFF. The CDR3 region has the DNA TGTGCCAGCAGTCGGAGGGCTAGCGGGGGAACCGGGGCCGGGGAGCTGTTTTTT.

V is TRBV25-1 and J is TRBJ1-1; D is uncertain. The CDR3 sequence is 15 residues long. Trimming stripped 6 bases from V and 6 bases from J, with 20 bases between. Germline assignment: CDR1 MGHDK and CDR2 SYGVNS. CDR3 loop: CASRYEGAPVSEAFF. The CDR3 DNA reads TGTGCCAGCAGATATGAGGGAGCGCCTGTGTCTGAAGCTTTCTTT.

This clonotype has at least ten counts. V is TRBV5-1 and J is TRBJ2-7; the D gene is possibly TRBD1 (6 bases). The length of the CDR3 is 15 residues. V was cut by 4 bases and J by 3 bases, with 17 bases left in between. Germline lookup yields CDR1 SGHRS and CDR2 YFSETQ. This CDR3 is CASSLAGTLGYEQYF. CDR3 DNA sequence: TGCGCCAGCAGCCTCGCCGGGACACTCGGCTACGAGCAGTACTTC. Combining the CDR3 with reference TRBV5-1 and TRBJ2-7 gives the whole variable domain KAGVTQTPRYLIKTRGQQVTLSCSPISGHRSVSWYQQTPGQGLQFLFEYFSETQRNKGNFPGRFSGRQFSNSRSEMNVSTLELGDSALYLCASSLAGTLGYEQYFGPGTRLTVT.

The chain joins TRBV6-5 to TRBJ2-5, with 7 bases fitting TRBD2. The V gene's germline CDR1 is MNHEY and CDR2 SVGAGI. There are 14 residues in the CDR3. Losses at the gene ends were 2 bases for V and 2 bases for J; bases not matched to a gene: 2. CDR3 in amino acids: CASSYTGGQETQYF. For the CDR3, the DNA is TGTGCCAGCAGTTACACGGGGGGTCAAGAGACCCAGTACTTC.

This clonotype was observed many times. The chain has TRBV5-1 and TRBJ2-7; D is perhaps TRBD1 or TRBD2 (5 bases each). V lost 0 bases and J 2 bases, leaving 12 bases between the germline ends. The CDR3 is 15 amino acids. In germline, CDR1 is SGHRS, CDR2 YFSETQ. CDR3 bases: TGCGCCAGCAGCTTGGGAGGGGCGTGGGCCTACGAGCAGTACTTC. Its protein is CASSLGGAWAYEQYF.

The table lists this clonotype with a few counts. This sequence joins TRBV5-1 and TRBJ2-1; D is unresolved. Trimming took 0 bases from V and 4 from J, leaving 14 bases between them. Germline CDR1 and CDR2: SGHRS and YFSETQ. CDR3 length: 16 amino acids. The CDR3 DNA follows: TGCGCCAGCAGCTTGGTAGGCGGTGGTGGGTACAATGAGCAGTTCTTC. Protein sequence: CASSLVGGGGYNEQFF.

The gene calls are TRBV7-6 and TRBJ1-6; possibly TRBD1 for D (6 bases). The germline V gene encodes CDR1 SGHVS and CDR2 FNYEAQ. The CDR3 runs 15 residues. The V end lost 3 bases, the J end lost 10 bases, and 16 bases lay between the germline ends. In DNA form, the CDR3 reads TGTGCCAGCAGCTTTGCGGGGGACAAACGCTCACCCCTCCACTTT. Protein product: CASSFAGDKRSPLHF.

This clonotype was recorded a few times. The chain uses TRBV9 and TRBJ2-6; D gene uncertain. Trimming cost V 2 bases and J 0 bases, with 6 bases left between them. The CDR3 extends over 15 amino acids. The germline CDR1 and CDR2 sequences are SGDLS and YYNGEE. The CDR3 coding sequence is TGTGCCAGCAGCGTTTGGAGCTCTGGGGCCAACGTCCTGACTTTC. Its translation is CASSVWSSGANVLTF.

The chain has TRBV2 and TRBJ1-5, with a tentative D call TRBD1 (6 bases). CDR1 and CDR2 (germline): SNHLY, FYNNEI. Between the trimmed V and J ends, which lost 10 bases and 6 bases, there was a span of 16 bases. This CDR3 spans 13 amino acids. The CDR3 region has the DNA TGTGCCACCATCCGGGACATGGGTCAGCCCCAGCATTTT. Translating it yields CATIRDMGQPQHF.

The chain joins TRBV5-4 to TRBJ2-7; 7 nucleotides agree with TRBD1. The CDR3 length is 13 residues. CDR1 SGHNT and CDR2 YYREEE come from the germline V gene (reference sequence). The J segment lost 7 bases and the V segment lost 9 bases, leaving 13 bases of the junction unmatched. CDR3 sequence: CATSLEGAREQYF. The CDR3 nucleotides are TGTGCCACCTCCCTTGAGGGGGCGAGAGAGCAGTACTTC.

This clonotype has just a few counts. J is TRBJ1-6 and V is TRBV12-3 or TRBV12-4; 8 nucleotides line up with TRBD1. V lost 5 bases to trimming and J lost 7 bases; unmatched junction nucleotides: 4. This CDR3 has 14 amino acids. The CDR3 loop reads CASSLYRGNSPLHF. CDR3 sequence (DNA): TGTGCCAGCAGTCTCTACAGGGGGAATTCACCCCTCCACTTT.

This clonotype has more than one count but fewer than ten. The rearrangement joins TRBV20-1 to TRBJ1-5; the D is unclear. Germline CDR1 reads DFQATT; CDR2 reads SNEGSKA (reference sequence). The CDR3 is made up of 14 amino acids. V was shortened by 6 bases and J by 0 bases, with 12 bases between the two germline ends. CDR3 sequence (DNA): TGCAGTGCCAGAACAGAATATAGCAATCAGCCCCAGCATTTT. It translates to CSARTEYSNQPQHF.

This chain connects TRBV11-2 to TRBJ2-3; D uncertain. The V gene's germline CDR1 is SGHAT and CDR2 FQNNGV. V dropped 1 base and J dropped 6 bases, with 11 bases sitting between them. The CDR3 runs 14 residues. The CDR3 region is CASSLGSFRDTQYF. CDR3 nucleotides: TGTGCCAGCAGCTTAGGAAGCTTCAGGGATACGCAGTATTTT.

The sample holds many counts of this clonotype. The chain has TRBV7-2 and TRBJ2-2; unclear D gene. Trimming shortened V by 2 bases and J by 2 bases, and 6 bases separated the two germline ends. The CDR3 totals 14 residues. Germline V lookup: CDR1 SGHTA, CDR2 FQGNSA. In nucleotides, the CDR3 is TGTGCCAGCAGCTTAACTCCTAACACCGGGGAGCTGTTTTTT. It yields the protein CASSLTPNTGELFF.

The table lists this clonotype with many counts. The chain uses TRBV20-1 and TRBJ1-2; D is ambiguous. This CDR3 contains 15 residues. V lost 3 bases and J 3 bases, leaving 17 bases between the germline ends. Germline V gives CDR1 DFQATT, CDR2 SNEGSKA (reference sequence). CDR3 nucleotides: TGCAGTGCTAGTCCTGGTACATCTAAGGACTATGGCTACACCTTC. Residues: CSASPGTSKDYGYTF.

This clonotype was recorded a few times. The chain has TRBV4-1 and TRBJ2-7, with unresolved D. Looked up from germline, CDR1 is MGHRA and CDR2 is YSYEKL. The CDR3 is 12 amino acids. Trimming took off 1 base at V and 3 bases at J, with 4 bases between the two ends. The CDR3 sequence: CASSQGNYEQYF. CDR3 nucleotides: TGCGCCAGCAGCCAAGGGAACTACGAGCAGTACTTC.